This T cell receptor beta chain is drawn from a study of cytotoxic CD8 clonotypes in ibrutinib-treated CLL. In the study overall: Outcomes included 25 or so partial and 2 complete responses; after median approximately six years, roughly 15 stayed remitted and 12 progressed.

Data came from immunoSEQ multiplex PCR; TCRdb stores just in-frame clones and leaves some out. The sample has roughly 190,000 clones; 72% are singletons. The germline gives CDR1 LGHNA, CDR2 YSLEER. Deletions cut 0 bases from V and 2 bases from J, with 11 bases between. This CDR3 has 15 amino acids. Here the sequenced sample was PBMCs, taken after 24 months of ibrutinib treatment. The sequence was obtained from a human donor with chronic lymphocytic leukemia. The V and J genes are TRBV4-3 and TRBJ2-7; D is uncertain. The CDR3 nucleotides read TGCGCCAGCAGCCAAGATCAGCTGGGTCCCTACGAGCAGTACTTC. Translating gives CASSQDQLGPYEQYF.